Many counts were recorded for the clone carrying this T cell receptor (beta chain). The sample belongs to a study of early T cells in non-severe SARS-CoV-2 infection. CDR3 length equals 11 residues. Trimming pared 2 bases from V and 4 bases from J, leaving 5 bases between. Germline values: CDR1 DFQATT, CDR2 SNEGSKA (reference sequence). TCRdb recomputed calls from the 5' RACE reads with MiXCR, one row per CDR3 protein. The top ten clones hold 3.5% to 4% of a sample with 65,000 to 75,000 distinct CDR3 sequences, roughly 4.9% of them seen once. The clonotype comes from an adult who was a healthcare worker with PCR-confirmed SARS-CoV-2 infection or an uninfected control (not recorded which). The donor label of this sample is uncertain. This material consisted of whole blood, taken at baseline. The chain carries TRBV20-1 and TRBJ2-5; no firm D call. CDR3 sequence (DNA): TGCAGTGCTAGACCAATAGAGACCCAGTACTTC. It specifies CSARPIETQYF.